Shown below are 20 T cell receptor beta chains from a single sample sequenced in a study of T cells in Graves' hyperthyroidism and ophthalmopathy. Amplified TCR beta CDR3 regions derived from RNA transcripts. The HTBI primer set served for first-round RT-PCR of the TCR CDR3. Using its own MiXCR run on the multiplex PCR reads, TCRdb lists one record per CDR3 protein. The table shows around 700,000 distinct CDR3 sequences, with around 20% occurring only once. Sequencing was performed on blood. The receptor set was obtained from a woman aged 45 to 65 with Graves' hyperthyroidism that later progressed to Graves' ophthalmopathy.

Note on this clonotype: With a much larger clone just one base away, this may be a read error. J is TRBJ1-2 and V is TRBV6-5, with 11 positions matching TRBD1. Looked up from germline, CDR1 is MNHEY and CDR2 is SVGAGI. The V and J ends lost 2 bases and 4 bases, in that order; junction bases with no gene match: 3. The CDR3 extends over 15 amino acids. The CDR3 bases are TGTGCCAGCAGTTACCCGGGGACAGGGGGCTATGGCTACACCTTC. Translation gives CASSYPGTGGYGYTF.

This clonotype appeared many times. The chain couples TRBV5-1 to TRBJ2-2; TRBD1 agrees at 7 bases. This CDR3 contains 14 residues. Germline V CDR1 and CDR2: SGHRS, YFSETQ. J gave up 6 bases and V 0 bases, and 2 bases lay outside the gene matches. The CDR3 DNA follows: TGCGCCAGCAGCTTGGGACAGGGTCCCGGGGAGCTGTTTTTT. This encodes CASSLGQGPGELFF. Full variable domain (remainder filled in from reference TRBV5-1 and TRBJ2-2): KAGVTQTPRYLIKTRGQQVTLSCSPISGHRSVSWYQQTPGQGLQFLFEYFSETQRNKGNFPGRFSGRQFSNSRSEMNVSTLELGDSALYLCASSLGQGPGELFFGEGSRLTVL.

In its sample, this clonotype was seen many times. The V call is TRBV12-3 or TRBV12-4, the J call TRBJ1-1, with D perhaps matching TRBD1 (6 bases). The ends were cut back, 0 bases at V and 1 base at J, with 18 bases in the middle. The CDR3 length is 18 residues. Here the CDR3 reads CASSLALGRGGQNTEAFF. CDR3 DNA: TGTGCCAGCAGTTTAGCGCTTGGCCGGGGGGGCCAGAACACTGAAGCTTTCTTT.

This clonotype was counted at least ten times. The chain has TRBV6-1 and TRBJ1-2, with D unclear. Germline V CDR1 and CDR2: MNHNS, SASEGT. The CDR3 totals 11 residues. V dropped 3 bases and J dropped 7 bases, with 6 bases sitting between them. The CDR3 DNA reads TGTGCCAGCAGTGACAGTCGTGGCTACACCTTC. Translated, it gives CASSDSRGYTF.

This clonotype was seen at least ten times. The rearrangement uses TRBV3-1 and TRBJ2-5; TRBD2 matches at 14 bases. Germline V gene data show CDR1 as LGHDT and CDR2 as YNNKEL (reference sequence). V lost 5 bases to trimming and J lost 4 bases; unmatched junction nucleotides: 9. This CDR3 spans 17 amino acids. The DNA of the CDR3 is TGTGCCAGCAGCGGGACTAGCGGGGGACATTTCGGAGAGACCCAGTACTTC. This sequence encodes CASSGTSGGHFGETQYF.

The count of this clonotype is one. The chain is built from TRBV20-1 and TRBJ2-1, with D possibly TRBD2 on 5 matching bases. This CDR3 has 12 amino acids. V lost 1 base to trimming and J lost 6 bases, with 7 bases between them. Germline V gene data show CDR1 as DFQATT and CDR2 as SNEGSKA (reference sequence). CDR3 loop: CSARGEGNEQFF. Here the CDR3 DNA reads TGCAGTGCTAGAGGAGAGGGCAATGAGCAGTTCTTC.

The chain is built from TRBV7-3 and TRBJ1-1; the D gene is possibly TRBD1 (6 bases). This CDR3 spans 15 amino acids. Germline assignment: CDR1 SGHTA and CDR2 FQGTGA. Trimming took 5 bases from V and 0 from J, leaving 13 bases between them. The CDR3 bases are TGTGCCAGCAGCCCCGGGACAACCTTGAACACTGAAGCTTTCTTT. It specifies CASSPGTTLNTEAFF.

This clonotype was detected many times. The chain has TRBV7-3 and TRBJ2-3; 8 bases map to TRBD1. CDR1 and CDR2 from the germline V gene are SGHTA and FQGTGA. V shed 3 bases and J 1 base; nucleotides not matched to a gene: 3. The CDR3 is 15 residues long. The CDR3 coding sequence is TGTGCCAGCAGCTTCACAGGGGGAGGCACAGATACGCAGTATTTT. This translates into CASSFTGGGTDTQYF.

CDR3 in DNA: TGTGCCACCAGTGATCCCAGGACAGAAACCTATGGCTACACCTTC. Its translation: CATSDPRTETYGYTF. The chain recombines TRBV24-1 with TRBJ1-2; TRBD1 is a possible D gene (6 bases). CDR1 KGHDR and CDR2 SFDVKD come from the germline V gene. Trimming pared 3 bases from V and 4 bases from J, leaving 14 bases between. CDR3 length: 15 residues.

This clonotype was counted many times. The rearrangement uses TRBV12-3 or TRBV12-4 and TRBJ2-7; D is unresolved. V lost 3 bases to trimming and J lost 3 bases, with 9 bases between them. The CDR3 covers 13 residues. In DNA form, the CDR3 reads TGTGCCAGCAGTTTGGGCAGCCGCTACGAGCAGTACTTC. Protein product: CASSLGSRYEQYF.

This clonotype was seen many times. V is TRBV3-1 and J is TRBJ2-3; D is perhaps TRBD2 (6 bases). This CDR3 is built from 17 residues. Germline V CDR1 and CDR2: LGHDT, YNNKEL (reference sequence). V lost 1 base and J 6 bases, leaving 20 bases between the germline ends. CDR3 nucleotides: TGTGCCAGCAGCCAAGGCGGGACCTCGGTCCATACGGATACGCAGTATTTT. Amino acids: CASSQGGTSVHTDTQYF.

V is TRBV6-2 or TRBV6-3 and J is TRBJ2-2; 7 nucleotides match TRBD1. The CDR3 has 16 amino acids. V lost 10 bases to trimming and J lost 4 bases; unmatched junction nucleotides: 15. Germline V gives CDR1 MNHEY, CDR2 SVGEGT. CDR3 sequence reads: CAIPTGETGLTGELFF. CDR3 DNA sequence: TGTGCCATCCCAACCGGAGAGACAGGGCTCACCGGGGAGCTGTTTTTT.

The chain uses TRBV15 and TRBJ2-7; the match to TRBD2 covers 7 bases. The junction had 9 bases not matched to a gene; V was cut back by 3 bases and J by 1 base. Germline lookup yields CDR1 LNHNV and CDR2 YYDKDF (reference sequence). This CDR3 has 16 residues. CDR3 sequence: CATSSQWGGPSYEQYF. CDR3 bases: TGTGCCACCAGCAGTCAGTGGGGAGGGCCGTCCTACGAGCAGTACTTC.

This chain joins TRBV6-5 and TRBJ2-4, with D possibly TRBD1 on 5 matching bases. This CDR3 is built from 14 residues. The V end was cut by 2 bases, the J end by 6 bases, with 11 bases between. CDR1 is MNHEY, CDR2 SVGAGI, per germline. CDR3 sequence (DNA): TGTGCCAGCAGTTACAGGGGCTCGAGAAACATTCAGTACTTC. It specifies CASSYRGSRNIQYF.

This clonotype was counted at least ten times. The chain recombines TRBV6-1 with TRBJ2-3, with TRBD1 matching 7 bases. The CDR3 length is 15 residues. With V trimmed by 5 bases and J by 1 base, 6 bases remained unmatched. Germline CDR1 reads MNHNS; CDR2 reads SASEGT. CDR3 bases: TGTGCCAGCAGTTCCCGACAGGGCGGCACAGATACGCAGTATTTT. Encoded protein: CASSSRQGGTDTQYF.

This clonotype was seen repeatedly, ten times or more. This chain uses TRBV20-1 with TRBJ2-5; 7 bases agree with TRBD1. The CDR3 has 13 residues. Germline V gives CDR1 DFQATT, CDR2 SNEGSKA (reference sequence). V shed 6 bases, J shed 5 bases, and the junction held 9 bases outside the gene matches. CDR3 region: CSATRQGLETQYF. CDR3 nucleotide sequence: TGCAGTGCGACAAGACAGGGCCTGGAGACCCAGTACTTC.

This clonotype occurred many times. The chain combines TRBV3-1 with TRBJ1-1, with a weak D call TRBD1 (5 bases). From germline, CDR1 is LGHDT and CDR2 YNNKEL (reference sequence). The CDR3 has 15 residues. Trimming removed 5 bases at V and 6 bases at J, with 19 bases between. This chain's CDR3 is CASSWRGKSSSEAFF. The CDR3 DNA is TGTGCCAGCAGCTGGCGGGGGAAAAGTAGCTCTGAAGCTTTCTTT.

The chain joins TRBV20-1 to TRBJ1-5; 7 bases line up with TRBD1. Germline V lookup: CDR1 DFQATT, CDR2 SNEGSKA (reference sequence). The CDR3 is made up of 14 amino acids. With 4 bases clipped from V and 7 bases from J, the junction kept 10 bases outside the gene matches. CDR3 amino acids: CSATLTGAAQPQHF. CDR3 nucleotide sequence: TGCAGTGCTACCCTAACAGGGGCGGCACAGCCCCAGCATTTT.

This clonotype was detected only a few times. The V call is TRBV12-3 or TRBV12-4, the J call TRBJ2-6; D not certain. This CDR3 has 15 amino acids. The V end lost 6 bases, the J end lost 0 bases, and 9 bases lay between the germline ends. The CDR3 nucleotides read TGTGCCAGCAGGGAACTCTACTCTGGGGCCAACGTCCTGACTTTC. It encodes CASRELYSGANVLTF.

In its sample, this clonotype was seen many times. The rearrangement uses TRBV6-1 and TRBJ1-2; the match to TRBD1 covers 7 bases. The CDR3 length is 15 residues. Germline values: CDR1 MNHNS, CDR2 SASEGT. With V trimmed by 6 bases and J by 2 bases, 9 bases remained unmatched. This CDR3 is CASRVTGTTNYGYTF. CDR3 DNA sequence: TGTGCCAGCAGAGTGACAGGGACAACGAACTATGGCTACACCTTC.